This entry lists 27 T cell receptor beta chains sequenced from one sample in a study of cytomegalovirus exposure and HLA in healthy donors. The repertoire was sequenced with immunoSEQ multiplex PCR; TCRdb's copy has only in-frame clones and lacks some. This table holds 150,000 to 200,000 clones, roughly 81% found once. Sequencing was carried out using PBMCs. Receptor source: a woman under 40 in good health and CMV-seronegative.

This clone was found a few times. This same CDR3 is encoded by further DNA sequences in the sample. This rearrangement joins TRBV30 to TRBJ2-7; no firm D call. V shed 1 base and J shed 4 bases, with 8 bases lying between them. The CDR3 totals 12 residues. The germline gives CDR1 GTSNPN, CDR2 SVGIG (reference sequence). CDR3 DNA sequence: TGTGCCTGGAGTGGAGGTCCGTACGAGCAGTACTTC. Amino acid sequence: CAWSGGPYEQYF. The variable domain in full, completed from reference TRBV30 and TRBJ2-7, reads SQTIHQWPATLVQPVGSPLSLECTVEGTSNPNLYWYRQAAGRGLQLLFYSVGIGQISSEVPQNLSASRPQDRQFILSSKKLLLSDSGFYLCAWSGGPYEQYFGPGTRLTVT.

V gene TRBV10-2 combines with J gene TRBJ2-3, with TRBD2 matching 13 bases. The CDR3 is made up of 17 amino acids. The germline V gene has CDR1 WSHSY and CDR2 SAAADI. J was trimmed by 1 base and V by 7 bases; bases with no gene match: 8. The CDR3 sequence is CASTGTSGVSGTDTQYF. CDR3 bases: TGCGCCAGCACCGGGACTAGCGGGGTGAGTGGCACAGATACGCAGTATTTT.

In this sample, this clone turned up a few times. J is TRBJ1-6 and V is TRBV4-1; a weak D match, TRBD1 (5 bases). The CDR3 contains 17 residues. Germline V gives CDR1 MGHRA, CDR2 YSYEKL. Trimming stripped 1 base from V and 7 bases from J, with 17 bases between. CDR3 sequence (DNA): TGCGCCAGCAGCCAAGGGTGGGAGGGACCTCTAAATTCACCCCTCCACTTT. This encodes CASSQGWEGPLNSPLHF.

The chain carries TRBV23-1 and TRBJ1-2, with D possibly matching TRBD1 (6 bases). TRBV23-1 is an open reading frame, and its role is uncertain. Trimming removed 2 bases from V and 1 base from J, with 14 bases in between. The CDR3 loop spans 16 amino acids. The CDR3 reads CASSQPLRTDNYGYTF. The DNA for the CDR3 is TGCGCCAGCAGTCAACCCCTTCGGACAGATAACTATGGCTACACCTTC.

This clone was detected only once. The chain combines TRBV5-4 with TRBJ1-1, with 8 bases aligning to TRBD1. Germline-derived CDR1 and CDR2 are SGHNT and YYREEE (reference sequence). The CDR3 loop spans 14 amino acids. V lost 0 bases and J lost 3; bases outside the gene matches: 1. The CDR3 DNA follows: TGTGCCAGCAGCTTGGACAGGGGGGACACTGAAGCTTTCTTT. As protein: CASSLDRGDTEAFF.

This chain joins TRBV5-1 and TRBJ2-3, with D unresolved. The V gene lost 1 base and the J gene lost 1 base, with 10 bases spanning the gap. Germline CDR1 SGHRS, CDR2 YFSETQ. This CDR3 region has 15 residues. The CDR3 region has the DNA TGCGCCAGCAGCTTGTATCCCCCGGGCACAGATACGCAGTATTTT. It is translated as CASSLYPPGTDTQYF. Drawing the rest from reference TRBV5-1 and TRBJ2-3, the complete variable domain is KAGVTQTPRYLIKTRGQQVTLSCSPISGHRSVSWYQQTPGQGLQFLFEYFSETQRNKGNFPGRFSGRQFSNSRSEMNVSTLELGDSALYLCASSLYPPGTDTQYFGPGTRLTVL.

The chain couples TRBV7-9 to TRBJ1-2; 8 nucleotides match TRBD1. The CDR3 consists of 17 residues. Per germline, CDR1 SEHNR and CDR2 FQNEAQ (reference sequence). V was clipped by 7 bases and J by 4 bases; unmatched bases: 17. The CDR3 loop is CASNRISGGLMVYGYTF. CDR3 sequence (DNA): TGTGCCAGCAACAGAATATCAGGGGGCTTGATGGTCTATGGCTACACCTTC.

Here the CDR3 DNA reads TGCGCCAGCAGCGGGGGACTCAGTGACAATGAGCAGTTCTTC. Protein sequence: CASSGGLSDNEQFF. V gene TRBV5-1 combines with J gene TRBJ2-1; D perhaps matches TRBD2 (6 bases). This CDR3 has 14 residues. CDR1 and CDR2 from the germline V gene are SGHRS and YFSETQ. Trimming took 4 bases from V and 5 from J, leaving 13 bases between them. Supplemented by reference TRBV5-1 and TRBJ2-1, the full variable domain reads KAGVTQTPRYLIKTRGQQVTLSCSPISGHRSVSWYQQTPGQGLQFLFEYFSETQRNKGNFPGRFSGRQFSNSRSEMNVSTLELGDSALYLCASSGGLSDNEQFFGPGTRLTVL.

CDR3 bases: TGCGCCAGCAGCCAATTGGGGCGGAGGGATCAGCCCCAGCATTTT. It codes for CASSQLGRRDQPQHF. V usage is TRBV4-1 and J usage is TRBJ1-5; a possible D gene is TRBD1 (5 bases). The CDR3 consists of 15 residues. Trimming took 2 bases from V and 5 from J, leaving 13 bases between them. CDR1 and CDR2 from the germline V gene are MGHRA and YSYEKL.

This clone is labeled as medium-sized. V gene TRBV6-1 combines with J gene TRBJ1-6; 7 nucleotides align to TRBD1. The germline CDR1 and CDR2 sequences are MNHNS and SASEGT. This CDR3 contains 18 residues. V shed 2 bases, J shed 7 bases, and the junction held 14 bases outside the gene matches. The CDR3 loop reads CASSENSFPDRRNSPLHF. DNA for the CDR3: TGTGCCAGCAGTGAAAACTCATTTCCGGACAGGAGAAATTCACCCCTCCACTTT.

The genes are TRBV27 and TRBJ2-7; D might be TRBD1 (5 bases). The V and J ends lost 4 bases and 2 bases respectively, with 9 bases between them. Germline V CDR1 and CDR2: MNHEY, SMNVEV (reference sequence). This CDR3 is built from 13 residues. CDR3 region: CASSYRQPYEQYF. The CDR3 DNA reads TGTGCCAGCAGTTACAGACAGCCCTACGAGCAGTACTTC.

The chain recombines TRBV28 with TRBJ1-1; D gene uncertain. Trimming cost V 4 bases and J 4 bases, with 7 bases left between them. Germline-derived CDR1 and CDR2 are MDHEN and SYDVKM. This CDR3 comprises 12 residues. CDR3 nucleotides: TGTGCCAGCAGTTACGTGAGCACTGAAGCTTTCTTT. This sequence encodes CASSYVSTEAFF.

The V call is TRBV12-5, the J call TRBJ1-6; perhaps TRBD1 as D (5 bases). CDR1 is LGHNT, CDR2 FRNRAP, per germline. Trimming took 9 bases from V and 10 from J, leaving 16 bases between them. CDR3 length: 13 residues. The CDR3 region has the DNA TGTGCTAGCAGCACGGGACTCGGATCACCCCTCCACTTT. The encoded protein is CASSTGLGSPLHF.

This sequence joins TRBV7-2 and TRBJ2-1, with TRBD2 identical over 7 bases. Germline CDR1 SGHTA, CDR2 FQGNSA. This CDR3 is 14 amino acids long. With V trimmed by 2 bases and J by 12 bases, 10 bases remained unmatched. The CDR3 DNA follows: TGTGCCAGCAGCTTAAGTTTGGACACGGGGGGGCAGTTCTTC. It encodes CASSLSLDTGGQFF.

The chain uses TRBV27 and TRBJ1-5, with TRBD1 identical over 11 bases. This CDR3 spans 15 amino acids. Germline V lookup: CDR1 MNHEY, CDR2 SMNVEV (reference sequence). V shed 3 bases and J 4 bases; nucleotides not matched to a gene: 2. In DNA, the CDR3 is TGTGCCAGCAGTTTGGGACAGGGGGAGAATCAGCCCCAGCATTTT. It yields the protein CASSLGQGENQPQHF.

V is TRBV9 and J is TRBJ1-3; D not certain. Deletions cut 0 bases from V and 0 bases from J, with 10 bases between. This CDR3 is 16 amino acids long. Germline values: CDR1 SGDLS, CDR2 YYNGEE. The chain's CDR3 is CASSVGDLNSGNTIYF. The CDR3 DNA reads as TGTGCCAGCAGCGTAGGAGATCTCAACTCTGGAAACACCATATATTTT.

The chain is built from TRBV5-4 and TRBJ2-5; unclear D gene. The CDR3 consists of 14 residues. Germline CDR1 is SGHNT and CDR2 is YYREEE (reference sequence). V was clipped by 4 bases and J by 1 base, with 11 bases between them. In nucleotides, the CDR3 is TGTGCCAGCAGCCTACGTTTATCCCAAGAGACCCAGTACTTC. The encoded protein is CASSLRLSQETQYF.

The chain uses TRBV2 and TRBJ1-3, with D possibly being TRBD1 (5 bases). The germline V gene has CDR1 SNHLY and CDR2 FYNNEI. The CDR3 length is 14 residues. Trimming shortened V by 2 bases and J by 0 bases, and 5 bases separated the two germline ends. CDR3 in amino acids: CASSEQGSGNTIYF. The CDR3 DNA is TGTGCCAGCAGTGAACAGGGCTCTGGAAACACCATATATTTT.

The chain is built from TRBV27 and TRBJ1-5, with a tentative D call TRBD1 (6 bases). The V gene's germline CDR1 is MNHEY and CDR2 SMNVEV (reference sequence). The V end was cut by 5 bases, the J end by 1 base, with 15 bases between. This CDR3 has 16 residues. In DNA, the CDR3 is TGTGCCAGCAGTCCAGAGGGGGGGCTGAGCAATCAGCCCCAGCATTTT. It specifies CASSPEGGLSNQPQHF.

The rearrangement uses TRBV28 and TRBJ1-2, with a possible D match to TRBD1 (5 bases). The V gene's germline CDR1 is MDHEN and CDR2 SYDVKM. The CDR3 is made up of 15 amino acids. Trimming removed 4 bases at V and 5 bases at J, with 17 bases between. This CDR3 is CASSSPHPGVYGYTF. For the CDR3, the DNA is TGTGCCAGCAGTTCACCACACCCGGGGGTTTATGGCTACACCTTC.

The chain links TRBV7-6 to TRBJ1-1, with D possibly TRBD1 on 6 matching bases. The V end lost 3 bases, the J end lost 8 bases, and 13 bases lay between the germline ends. The CDR3 sequence is 13 residues long. Germline V CDR1 and CDR2: SGHVS, FNYEAQ. CDR3 residues: CASSFNGQREAFF. The CDR3 nucleotides are TGTGCCAGCAGCTTCAACGGACAGCGAGAAGCTTTCTTT.

The chain is built from TRBV6-5 and TRBJ2-3, with a tentative D call TRBD1 (6 bases). V was pared by 5 bases and J by 5 bases, with 8 bases between. The CDR3 has 12 amino acids. Germline values: CDR1 MNHEY, CDR2 SVGAGI. CDR3 residues: CASSQQGDTQYF. The CDR3, as DNA: TGTGCCAGCAGTCAACAGGGAGATACGCAGTATTTT.

J is TRBJ2-3 and V is TRBV27; TRBD1 aligns across 9 bases. The V gene end was trimmed by 4 bases and the J gene end by 5 bases; junction bases not matched to a gene: 7. Germline values: CDR1 MNHEY, CDR2 SMNVEV (reference sequence). The CDR3 sequence is 15 residues long. This CDR3 reads CASSSPGQGGDTQYF. The DNA of the CDR3 is TGTGCCAGCAGTTCACCGGGACAGGGAGGAGATACGCAGTATTTT.

V gene TRBV20-1 combines with J gene TRBJ2-1; TRBD2 is a possible D gene (5 bases). The CDR3 totals 11 residues. Looked up from germline, CDR1 is DFQATT and CDR2 is SNEGSKA (reference sequence). The V gene lost 5 bases and the J gene lost 5 bases, with 7 bases spanning the gap. The CDR3 DNA reads as TGCAGTGCTGAGGGCAACAATGAGCAGTTCTTC. The encoded protein is CSAEGNNEQFF.

The chain uses TRBV7-9 and TRBJ1-4, with unresolved D. Trimming took off 0 bases at V and 0 bases at J, with 11 bases between the two ends. Germline CDR1 and CDR2: SEHNR and FQNEAQ (reference sequence). The CDR3 length is 17 residues. This CDR3 reads CASSLARRDSTNEKLFF. The CDR3 region has the DNA TGTGCCAGCAGCTTAGCGAGGAGGGATTCAACTAATGAAAAACTGTTTTTT.

This clone was seen more than once but under ten times. This rearrangement joins TRBV6-1 to TRBJ1-1, with unresolved D. The V and J ends lost 3 bases and 11 bases respectively, with 10 bases between them. Germline lookup yields CDR1 MNHNS and CDR2 SASEGT. The CDR3 is 11 residues long. The CDR3 DNA sequence: TGTGCCAGCAGTGAGGGTGTGGGCGCTTTCTTT. Amino acids: CASSEGVGAFF.

The chain uses TRBV6-5 and TRBJ2-7; TRBD2 matches 7 bases. The CDR3 consists of 14 residues. The germline CDR1 and CDR2 sequences are MNHEY and SVGAGI. Trimming removed 6 bases from V and 2 bases from J; junction bases left unmatched: 7. The CDR3 reads CASRKPSGTYEQYF. DNA of the CDR3: TGTGCCAGCAGAAAACCTAGCGGAACCTACGAGCAGTACTTC.